This TCR beta chain was observed in a study of human T cells and chemical hapten exposure. Study-level information: Per-sample TCR yields varied mainly from small pooled library volume differences.

From the RACE reads, TCRdb called clonotypes with MiXCR, one entry per CDR3 protein. The profile shows some 360,000 distinct CDR3 sequences, roughly 5.3% of them singletons. Time point: pre-sensitization, week 0. Indicated treatment: therapeutic diphenylcyclopropenone sensitization with weekly scalp DPC. CDR1 and CDR2 from the germline V gene are SNHLY and FYNNEI. This CDR3 contains 13 residues. V lost 10 bases, J lost 2 bases, and 11 bases lay in between. The source was whole blood, collected in connection with sensitization to the hapten diphenylcyclopropenone (DPC). The chain joins TRBV2 to TRBJ1-4; possibly TRBD1 for D (6 bases). This clonotype was obtained from a woman aged 45-59 years with alopecia areata. Some clones in this sample may be carry-over from other donors' samples. CDR3 loop: CAIHRATNEKLFF. Here the CDR3 DNA reads TGTGCCATTCACAGGGCGACTAATGAAAAACTGTTTTTT.